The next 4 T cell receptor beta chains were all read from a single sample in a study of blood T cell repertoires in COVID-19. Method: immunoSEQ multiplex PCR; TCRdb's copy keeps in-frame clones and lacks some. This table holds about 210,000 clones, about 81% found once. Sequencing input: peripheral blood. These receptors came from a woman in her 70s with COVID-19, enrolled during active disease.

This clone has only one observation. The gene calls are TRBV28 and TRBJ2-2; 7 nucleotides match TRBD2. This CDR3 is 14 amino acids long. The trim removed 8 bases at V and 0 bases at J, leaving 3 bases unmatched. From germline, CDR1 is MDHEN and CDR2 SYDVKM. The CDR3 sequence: CASEGGANTGELFF. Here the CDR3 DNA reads TGTGCCAGCGAGGGAGGGGCGAACACCGGGGAGCTGTTTTTT. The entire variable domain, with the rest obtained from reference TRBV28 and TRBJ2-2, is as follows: DVKVTQSSRYLVKRTGEKVFLECVQDMDHENMFWYRQDPGLGLRLIYFSYDVKMKEKGDIPEGYSVSREKKERFSLILESASTNQTSMYLCASEGGANTGELFFGEGSRLTVL.

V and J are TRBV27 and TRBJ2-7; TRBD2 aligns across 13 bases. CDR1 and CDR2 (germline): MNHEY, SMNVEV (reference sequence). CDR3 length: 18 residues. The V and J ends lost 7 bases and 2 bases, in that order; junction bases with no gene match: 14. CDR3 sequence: CASTPPPTSGRTTYEQYF. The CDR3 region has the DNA TGTGCCAGCACCCCCCCTCCGACTAGCGGGAGGACAACCTACGAGCAGTACTTC.

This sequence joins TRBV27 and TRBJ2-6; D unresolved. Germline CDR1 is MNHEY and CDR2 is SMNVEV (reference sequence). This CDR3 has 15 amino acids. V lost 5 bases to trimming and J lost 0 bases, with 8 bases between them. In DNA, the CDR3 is TGTGCCAGCAGTAAATCCAACTCTGGGGCCAACGTCCTGACTTTC. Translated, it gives CASSKSNSGANVLTF.

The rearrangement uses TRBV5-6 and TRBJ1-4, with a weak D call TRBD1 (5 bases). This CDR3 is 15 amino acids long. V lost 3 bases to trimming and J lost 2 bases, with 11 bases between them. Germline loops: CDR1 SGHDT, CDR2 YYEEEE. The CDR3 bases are TGTGCCAGCAGCTCCGGCGGGGGGACTAATGAAAAACTGTTTTTT. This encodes CASSSGGGTNEKLFF.